Shown below are 18 T cell receptor beta chains from a single sample sequenced in a study of shared clonotypes between healthy human individuals. This table comes from immunoSEQ multiplex PCR, and its TCRdb copy is limited to in-frame clones, with some not included. This sample carries about 1.5 million clones, approximately 98% of them seen once, and the ten largest clones take about 0.45%. Sequencing was done on a sample of naive CD4+ T cells sorted from blood. Subset specified: CD45RA+ positively selected. Receptor source: a man aged 30 to 45 in good health.

This chain joins TRBV7-9 and TRBJ1-5; tentatively, D is TRBD1 (5 bases). V lost 3 bases and J 6 bases, leaving 12 bases between the germline ends. The CDR3 contains 14 residues. Germline CDR1 SEHNR, CDR2 FQNEAQ (reference sequence). CDR3 in amino acids: CASSLGGVPQPQHF. The CDR3 DNA follows: TGTGCCAGCAGCTTGGGAGGGGTTCCTCAGCCCCAGCATTTT.

Points on this clone: This CDR3 is also generated by other DNA sequences in the sample. The chain couples TRBV27 to TRBJ2-6; D is undetermined. The germline V gene has CDR1 MNHEY and CDR2 SMNVEV (reference sequence). The CDR3 has 14 amino acids. Trimming took 6 bases from V and 4 from J, leaving 10 bases between them. The CDR3 loop reads CASSLLAGANVLTF. The CDR3 region has the DNA TGTGCCAGCAGCCTTTTAGCCGGGGCCAACGTCCTGACTTTC.

The chain combines TRBV14 with TRBJ2-3; tentatively, D is TRBD1 or TRBD2 (5 bases each). Trimming removed 4 bases at V and 0 bases at J, with 14 bases between. The CDR3 is 16 residues long. Germline V gives CDR1 SGHDN, CDR2 FVKESK. In DNA form, the CDR3 reads TGTGCCAGCAGCCCGAGGACGGGGCATAGCACAGATACGCAGTATTTT. This gives the protein CASSPRTGHSTDTQYF.

Of note for this clone: Different DNA sequences within this sample yield the same CDR3. This chain uses TRBV27 with TRBJ2-1; tentative D call: TRBD2 (6 bases). CDR1 is MNHEY and CDR2 is SMNVEV in the germline V gene (reference sequence). V was cut by 3 bases and J by 3 bases, with 9 bases left in between. CDR3 length equals 14 residues. CDR3 residues: CASSLSGLYNEQFF. CDR3 nucleotide sequence: TGTGCCAGCAGTTTGTCGGGACTCTACAATGAGCAGTTCTTC.

The chain couples TRBV30 to TRBJ1-1, with unresolved D. There are 14 residues in the CDR3. Trimming took off 4 bases at V and 1 base at J, with 13 bases between the two ends. Germline lookup yields CDR1 GTSNPN and CDR2 SVGIG (reference sequence). The CDR3 loop reads CAWIVSTQNTEAFF. DNA of the CDR3: TGTGCCTGGATAGTGAGCACCCAGAACACTGAAGCTTTCTTT.

With respect to this clone: The sample has other DNA sequences that encode this CDR3 too. The chain couples TRBV5-1 to TRBJ2-7; 8 bases map to TRBD2. CDR1 is SGHRS and CDR2 is YFSETQ in the germline V gene. The J segment lost 2 bases and the V segment lost 4 bases, leaving 8 bases of the junction unmatched. This CDR3 region has 15 residues. The CDR3 here is CASSPAGLGAYEQYF. CDR3 nucleotide sequence: TGCGCCAGCAGCCCAGCGGGACTAGGGGCCTACGAGCAGTACTTC.

This chain connects TRBV7-6 to TRBJ2-5; either TRBD1 or TRBD2 may supply D (5 bases each). The CDR3 runs to 15 residues. V gave up 2 bases and J gave up 6 bases, with 16 bases separating them. The germline gives CDR1 SGHVS, CDR2 FNYEAQ. The CDR3 DNA follows: TGTGCCAGCAGCTTATACTGGGGACCCGGTCAGACCCAGTACTTC. Encoded protein: CASSLYWGPGQTQYF.

The rearrangement joins TRBV7-3 to TRBJ2-2, with a tentative D call TRBD2 (6 bases). Trimming removed 4 bases from V and 4 bases from J, with 10 bases in between. The CDR3 spans 14 residues. Per germline, CDR1 SGHTA and CDR2 FQGTGA. CDR3 nucleotide sequence: TGTGCCAGCAGCTGGGACTCCTTCACCGGGGAGCTGTTTTTT. It specifies CASSWDSFTGELFF.

The V call is TRBV2, the J call TRBJ2-7, with a tentative D call TRBD2 (6 bases). Germline V gives CDR1 SNHLY, CDR2 FYNNEI. The CDR3 runs 13 residues. Trimming removed 7 bases at V and 0 bases at J, with 10 bases between. CDR3 protein: CASNGGLSYEQYF. The DNA for the CDR3 is TGTGCCAGCAACGGGGGACTCTCCTACGAGCAGTACTTC. The variable domain in full, with the rest retrieved from reference TRBV2 and TRBJ2-7, is EPEVTQTPSHQVTQMGQEVILRCVPISNHLYFYWYRQILGQKVEFLVSFYNNEISEKSEIFDDQFSVERPDGSNFTLKIRSTKLEDSAMYFCASNGGLSYEQYFGPGTRLTVT.

This rearrangement joins TRBV7-6 to TRBJ2-7; the match to TRBD2 covers 8 bases. The germline gives CDR1 SGHVS, CDR2 FNYEAQ. This CDR3 comprises 16 residues. The ends lost 1 base at V and 1 base at J; junction bases unmatched: 6. This CDR3 is CASSLEAGVVSYEQYF. As DNA, the CDR3 is TGTGCCAGCAGCTTAGAAGCGGGAGTTGTTTCCTACGAGCAGTACTTC.

The chain has TRBV5-1 and TRBJ2-1, with 12 nucleotides matching TRBD2. With V trimmed by 4 bases and J by 6 bases, 8 bases remained unmatched. The germline CDR1 and CDR2 sequences are SGHRS and YFSETQ. There are 16 residues in the CDR3. CDR3 bases: TGCGCCAGCAGCCAAGTTCCGGGACTAGCGGGCAATGAGCAGTTCTTC. Translation: CASSQVPGLAGNEQFF.

The rearrangement joins TRBV6-1 to TRBJ2-3, with D uncertain. This CDR3 has 16 amino acids. V gave up 2 bases and J gave up 6 bases, with 18 bases separating them. CDR1 and CDR2 (germline): MNHNS, SASEGT. CDR3 sequence (DNA): TGTGCCAGCAGTGAACACGGTGGGCTGCAAGGGGATACGCAGTATTTT. Translating gives CASSEHGGLQGDTQYF.

This CDR3 reads CASSPGTVGPRIEQYF. CDR3 nucleotides: TGTGCCAGCAGTCCAGGGACAGTGGGCCCGCGCATCGAGCAGTACTTC. The chain is built from TRBV27 and TRBJ2-7; 7 bases match TRBD1. Germline-derived CDR1 and CDR2 are MNHEY and SMNVEV (reference sequence). The CDR3 extends over 16 amino acids. The V gene end was trimmed by 5 bases and the J gene end by 6 bases; junction bases not matched to a gene: 16.

The chain has TRBV18 and TRBJ2-5, with 8 bases identical to TRBD1. CDR3 length equals 14 residues. Germline V gives CDR1 KGHSH, CDR2 LQKENI. The trim removed 4 bases at V and 7 bases at J, leaving 8 bases unmatched. This chain's CDR3 is CASSLDRGWVTQYF. CDR3 DNA sequence: TGTGCCAGCTCACTCGACAGGGGTTGGGTGACCCAGTACTTC.

This rearrangement joins TRBV9 to TRBJ2-2; D perhaps matches TRBD2 (6 bases). This CDR3 spans 16 amino acids. Germline lookup yields CDR1 SGDLS and CDR2 YYNGEE. Between the trimmed V and J ends, which lost 0 bases and 4 bases, there was a span of 13 bases. CDR3 sequence: CASSVAPTRSTGELFF. CDR3 in DNA: TGTGCCAGCAGCGTAGCTCCGACTAGAAGCACCGGGGAGCTGTTTTTT. Combining the CDR3 with reference TRBV9 and TRBJ2-2 gives the whole variable domain DSGVTQTPKHLITATGQRVTLRCSPRSGDLSVYWYQQSLDQGLQFLIQYYNGEERAKGNILERFSAQQFPDLHSELNLSSLELGDSALYFCASSVAPTRSTGELFFGEGSRLTVL.

CDR3 DNA sequence: TGTGCCAGCTCCCTAATCCCGGGGCCCGGGGAGCTGTTTTTT. It is translated as CASSLIPGPGELFF. The rearrangement links TRBV18 to TRBJ2-2; D may correspond to TRBD1 or TRBD2 (5 bases each). Germline loops: CDR1 KGHSH, CDR2 LQKENI. Trimming took 6 bases from V and 6 from J, leaving 14 bases between them. The CDR3 totals 14 residues.

This rearrangement joins TRBV18 to TRBJ2-7, with 9 nucleotides matching TRBD1. V shed 1 base, J shed 2 bases, and the junction held 6 bases outside the gene matches. The CDR3 has 16 residues. Germline CDR1 and CDR2: KGHSH and LQKENI. The CDR3 DNA reads as TGTGCCAGCTCACCACTCGCCGGGACAGGGACCTACGAGCAGTACTTC. Translated, it gives CASSPLAGTGTYEQYF.

This chain connects TRBV7-2 to TRBJ1-2; 7 nucleotides line up with TRBD1. This CDR3 spans 13 amino acids. CDR1 SGHTA and CDR2 FQGNSA come from the germline V gene. After removal of 5 bases from V and 4 bases from J, the junction contained 4 bases not matched to a gene. DNA of the CDR3: TGTGCCAGCAGCCGAGGGACAGTCTATGGCTACACCTTC. This gives the protein CASSRGTVYGYTF.